This T cell receptor (beta chain) originates from a study of T cell changes during pregnancy in multiple sclerosis. The table came from immunoSEQ multiplex PCR; TCRdb's copy has only in-frame clones and leaves some out. Counted here are about 42,000 clones, 70% to 90% occurring once; the ten biggest clones make up over 0.85%. Sequenced here: CD4+ T cells from peripheral blood mononuclear cells, sampled after pregnancy. This sequence was found in a female donor with multiple sclerosis, enrolled in a pregnancy study.

The CDR3 protein is CASSDTGGRLPLWGNEKLFF. The CDR3 DNA reads as TGTGCCAGCAGTGACACCGGGGGGCGTCTGCCACTTTGGGGAAATGAAAAACTGTTTTTT. The chain is built from TRBV6-1 and TRBJ1-4; possible D gene TRBD1, 6 bases. The V and J ends lost 3 bases and 5 bases respectively, with 28 bases between them. The CDR3 has 20 residues. The germline gives CDR1 MNHNS, CDR2 SASEGT.